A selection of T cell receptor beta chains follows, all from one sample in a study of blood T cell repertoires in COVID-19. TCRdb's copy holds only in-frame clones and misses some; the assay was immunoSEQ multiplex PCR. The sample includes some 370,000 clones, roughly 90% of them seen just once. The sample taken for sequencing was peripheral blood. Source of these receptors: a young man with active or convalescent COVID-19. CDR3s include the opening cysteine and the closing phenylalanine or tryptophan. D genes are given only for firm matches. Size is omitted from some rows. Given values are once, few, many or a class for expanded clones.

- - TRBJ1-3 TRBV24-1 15 TGTGCCACCAGTGATGCACGGAGCTCTGGAAACACCATATATTTT CATSDARSSGNTIYF
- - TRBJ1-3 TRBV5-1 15 TGCGCCAGCAGCTTGGAGGGGATCTCTGGAAACACCATATATTTT CASSLEGISGNTIYF
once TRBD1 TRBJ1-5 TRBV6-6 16 TGTGCCAGCACCTGGACAGGGGATGGGGGCAATCAGCCCCAGCATTTT CASTWTGDGGNQPQHF
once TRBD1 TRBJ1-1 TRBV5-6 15 TGTGCCAGCAGCCCGCGGCGACAGGGGGCTTTTGGGGCTTTCTTT CASSPRRQGAFGAFF
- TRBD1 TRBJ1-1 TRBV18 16 TGTGCCAGCTCACCGGGGACAGGGGTCATGAACACTGAAGCTTTCTTT CASSPGTGVMNTEAFF
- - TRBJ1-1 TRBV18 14 TGTGCCAGCTCAATGAGGGTAGAGAGGACTGAAGCTTTCTTT CASSMRVERTEAFF
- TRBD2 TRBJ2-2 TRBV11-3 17 TGTGCCAGCAGCCAACCAGGAGCGGGAGTAGGCACCGGGGAGCTGTTTTTT CASSQPGAGVGTGELFF
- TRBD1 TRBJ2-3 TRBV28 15 TGTGCCAGCAGCCCCCCTGACAGGGACACAGATACGCAGTATTTT CASSPPDRDTDTQYF
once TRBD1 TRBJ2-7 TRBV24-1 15 TGTGCCACCAGTGATTCTCTGACAGGGGGCGACGAGCAGTACTTC CATSDSLTGGDEQYF
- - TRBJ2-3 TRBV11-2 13 TGTGCCAGCAGAAGGACTACCACAGATACGCAGTATTTT CASRRTTTDTQYF
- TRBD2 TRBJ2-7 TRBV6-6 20 TGTGCCAGCAGTCATTCACTGAGGGGACTAGCGGGAGTTCTCTCCTACGAGCAGTACTTC CASSHSLRGLAGVLSYEQYF
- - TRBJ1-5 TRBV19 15 TGTGCCAGTACGAGTCAAGTCTTGGGCAATCAGCCCCAGCATTTT CASTSQVLGNQPQHF
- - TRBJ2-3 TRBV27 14 TGTGCCAGCAGCCACGTAACTAGCACAGATACGCAGTATTTT CASSHVTSTDTQYF
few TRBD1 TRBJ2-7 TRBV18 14 TGTGCCAGCTCACCCGGGACAGGGACCTACGAGCAGTACTTC CASSPGTGTYEQYF
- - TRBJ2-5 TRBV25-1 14 TGTGCCAGCAGTGAACCTGGGCCCCAAGAGACCCAGTACTTC CASSEPGPQETQYF
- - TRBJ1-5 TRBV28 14 TGTGCCAGCAGTTTGCGGGGAAGAGATCAGCCCCAGCATTTT CASSLRGRDQPQHF
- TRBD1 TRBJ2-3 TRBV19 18 TGTGCCAGTAGTATAAACCTCGGGACAGAAACCAACACAGATACGCAGTATTTT CASSINLGTETNTDTQYF
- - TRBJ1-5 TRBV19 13 TGTGCCAGTAGTTGGGACAACGATCAGCCCCAGCATTTT CASSWDNDQPQHF
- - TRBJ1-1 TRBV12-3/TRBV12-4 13 TGTGCCAGCAGAGGGGACTTCGGGGCTGAAGCTTTCTTT CASRGDFGAEAFF
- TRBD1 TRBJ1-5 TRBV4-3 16 TGCGCCAGCAGCCAAGATCAGGGGGCGCAAGTTCAGCCCCAGCATTTT CASSQDQGAQVQPQHF
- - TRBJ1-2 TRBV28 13 TGTGCCAGCAGTGCGGGCCCTTGGGATGGCTACACCTTC CASSAGPWDGYTF
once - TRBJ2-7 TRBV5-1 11 TGCGCCAGCAGCTTAGTTAGCGAGCAGTACTTC CASSLVSEQYF
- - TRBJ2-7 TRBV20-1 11 TGCAGTGCTAGAGTTATCTACGAGCAGTACTTC CSARVIYEQYF
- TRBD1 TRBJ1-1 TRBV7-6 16 TGTGCCAGCAGCTCCGAGACAGGGAGGATTAACACTGAAGCTTTCTTT CASSSETGRINTEAFF
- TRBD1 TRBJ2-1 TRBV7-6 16 TGTGCCAGCAGCATTTTCTCGGGACAGGACACGAATGAGCAGTTCTTC CASSIFSGQDTNEQFF
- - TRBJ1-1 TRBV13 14 TGTGCCAGCAGCTTGACCAGGGAGGGCACTGAAGCTTTCTTT CASSLTREGTEAFF
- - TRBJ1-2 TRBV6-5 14 TGTGCCAGCAGTCTTACGGGAGTTAACTATGGCTACACCTTC CASSLTGVNYGYTF
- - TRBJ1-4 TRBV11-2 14 TGTGCCAGCAGCTCCACTCTGTACAATGAAAAACTGTTTTTT CASSSTLYNEKLFF
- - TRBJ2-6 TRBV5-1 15 TGCGCCAGCAGCCCTCCCCAATCTGGGGCCAACGTGCTGACTTTC CASSPPQSGANVLTF
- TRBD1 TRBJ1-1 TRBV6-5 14 TGTGCCAGCAGGTTGACAGGGTTGGTCACTGAAGCTTTCTTT CASRLTGLVTEAFF
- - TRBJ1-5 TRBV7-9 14 TGTGCCAGCAGTTTCCAGGGATTGGATCAGCCCCAGCATTTT CASSFQGLDQPQHF
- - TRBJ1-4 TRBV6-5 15 TGTGCCAGCAGACTTGTGGAGGCAACTAATGAAAAACTGTTTTTT CASRLVEATNEKLFF
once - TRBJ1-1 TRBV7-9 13 TGTGCCAGCAGCTTATACCTAGGCACTGAAGCTTTCTTT CASSLYLGTEAFF
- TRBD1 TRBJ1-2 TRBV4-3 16 TGCGCCAGCAGCCAAGCCGGGACAGCCGCTAACTATGGCTACACCTTC CASSQAGTAANYGYTF
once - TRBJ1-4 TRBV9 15 TGTGCCAGCAGCGTAGATCCAGGGACTAATGAAAAACTGTTTTTT CASSVDPGTNEKLFF
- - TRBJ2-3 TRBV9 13 TGTGCCAGCAGCATCACAACAGGAGATACGCAGTATTTT CASSITTGDTQYF
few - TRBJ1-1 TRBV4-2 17 TGTGCCAGCAGCCAAGAAGGAAGGGGTACGGTGAACACTGAAGCTTTCTTT CASSQEGRGTVNTEAFF
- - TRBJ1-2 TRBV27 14 TGTGCCAGCAGTTTGACGGGGACTAACTATGGCTACACCTTC CASSLTGTNYGYTF
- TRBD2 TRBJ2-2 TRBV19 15 TGTGCCAGTGCGCCTGGTGGGAGGGTCACCGGGGAGCTGTTTTTT CASAPGGRVTGELFF
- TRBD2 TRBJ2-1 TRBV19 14 TGTGCCAGTAGTATTCGGGAGGATTACAATGAGCAGTTCTTC CASSIREDYNEQFF
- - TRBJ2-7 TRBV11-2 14 TGTGCCAGCAGAGATACAGGGTTTTCTTACGAGCAGTACTTC CASRDTGFSYEQYF
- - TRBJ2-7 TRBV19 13 TGTGCCAGTACCCTACAGGGTTCCGGCGAGCAGTACTTC CASTLQGSGEQYF
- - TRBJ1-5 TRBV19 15 TGTGCCAGTAGTCCGTATCGGGGGGATAGTCAGCCCCAGCATTTT CASSPYRGDSQPQHF
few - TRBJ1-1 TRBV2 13 TGTGCCAGCAGTGAGGAGTGGAACACTGAAGCTTTCTTT CASSEEWNTEAFF
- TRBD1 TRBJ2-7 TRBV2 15 TGTGCCAGCAGGATGGACAGGGTAGGGACCTACGAGCAGTACTTC CASRMDRVGTYEQYF
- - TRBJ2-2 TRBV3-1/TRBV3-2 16 TGTGCCAGCAGCCAATCTCGTCAGGGAAACACCGGGGAGCTGTTTTTT CASSQSRQGNTGELFF
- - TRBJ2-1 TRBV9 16 TGTGCCAGCACCGTTACAGGGTCAACCTGGGACAATGAGCAGTTCTTC CASTVTGSTWDNEQFF
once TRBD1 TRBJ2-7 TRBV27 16 TGTGCCAGCAAGGGCGCGGGGACAGGATCATCCTACGAGCAGTACTTC CASKGAGTGSSYEQYF
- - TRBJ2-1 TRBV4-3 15 TGCGCCAGCAGCCAAGATCTATTAAGAGGCAATGAGCAGTTCTTC CASSQDLLRGNEQFF
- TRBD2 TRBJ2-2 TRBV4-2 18 TGTGCCAGCAGCCAAGGACTAGCGGGAGGAAGGTCCACCGGGGAGCTGTTTTTT CASSQGLAGGRSTGELFF
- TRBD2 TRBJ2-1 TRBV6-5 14 TGTGCCAGCAGATCCCTTCCTAGCGGGAATGAGCAGTTCTTC CASRSLPSGNEQFF
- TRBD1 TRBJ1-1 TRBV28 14 TGTGCCAGCATTCGACAGGGAGTGGGGTGGGGAGATGTCTTT CASIRQGVGWGDVF
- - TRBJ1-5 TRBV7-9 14 TGTGCCAGCGGGACGGACAGTAGCAATCAGCCCCAGCATTTT CASGTDSSNQPQHF
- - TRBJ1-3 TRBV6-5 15 TGTGCCAGCAGTAGACAGGCCCGTGGTAGAAACACCATATATTTT CASSRQARGRNTIYF
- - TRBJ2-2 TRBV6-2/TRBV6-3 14 TGTGCCAGCAGTTACATCCATGTCACCGGGGAGCTGTTTTTT CASSYIHVTGELFF
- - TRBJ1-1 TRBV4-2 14 TGTGCCAGCACCTTGGACAGCCGTGCCACTGAAGCTTTCTTT CASTLDSRATEAFF
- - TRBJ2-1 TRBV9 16 TGTGCCAGCAGCGTATTAGGGGAAATGGCCTACAATGAGCAGTTCTTC CASSVLGEMAYNEQFF
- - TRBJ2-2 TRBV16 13 TGTGCCAGCAGCCAATGGGCCACCGGGGAGCTGTTTTTT CASSQWATGELFF
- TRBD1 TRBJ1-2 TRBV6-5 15 TGTGCCAGCAGTCCCGGGACAGGGGGCAGCTATGGCTACACCTTC CASSPGTGGSYGYTF